The 15 T cell receptor beta chains in this list originate from one sample, sequenced in a study of T-cell memory formation after mild COVID-19. TCRdb reprocessed the 5' RACE reads via MiXCR and lists one record per CDR3 protein. Of about 210,000 distinct CDR3 sequences listed, 10% to 13% were seen once; the top ten hold approximately 3%. The specimen sequenced was PBMCs or a T cell subset sorted from them (not recorded which). All receptors come from a man aged 18 to 35 who had mild COVID-19 (a few samples of this study predate the infection). Cell type and time point are not known.

The chain employs TRBV7-3 and TRBJ2-3; 10 nucleotides align to TRBD1. The CDR3 totals 17 residues. Germline values: CDR1 SGHTA, CDR2 FQGTGA. The junction had 7 bases not matched to a gene; V was cut back by 0 bases and J by 4 bases. The CDR3 region is CASSLTSGQGRPDTQYF. CDR3 DNA: TGTGCCAGCAGCTTAACTTCGGGACAGGGGAGGCCAGATACGCAGTATTTT.

This clonotype was counted between two and nine times. V is TRBV7-2 and J is TRBJ2-2; D is perhaps TRBD1 (6 bases). This CDR3 is built from 16 residues. V lost 1 base, J lost 5 bases, and 14 bases lay in between. From germline, CDR1 is SGHTA and CDR2 FQGNSA. The CDR3 sequence: CASSLGTTGWTGELFF. The CDR3 nucleotides are TGTGCCAGCAGCTTAGGGACGACAGGTTGGACCGGGGAGCTGTTTTTT.

The chain uses TRBV12-3 or TRBV12-4 and TRBJ2-3; tentative D call: TRBD2 (5 bases). Trimming removed 6 bases from V and 4 bases from J, with 20 bases in between. The CDR3 extends over 16 amino acids. The CDR3 here is CASRRPIAKAADTQYF. In DNA form, the CDR3 reads TGTGCCAGCAGACGACCTATAGCGAAAGCAGCAGATACGCAGTATTTT.

This clonotype was seen repeatedly, ten times or more. CDR3 region: CASSPQTGETQYF. CDR3 sequence (DNA): TGTGCCAGCAGCCCTCAAACTGGAGAGACCCAGTACTTC. The chain couples TRBV7-9 to TRBJ2-5, with D unresolved. CDR3 size: 13 residues. V lost 5 bases and J 4 bases, leaving 11 bases between the germline ends. Germline V gene lookup returns CDR1 SEHNR and CDR2 FQNEAQ (reference sequence).

There are a few counts of this clonotype. The chain employs TRBV6-2 or TRBV6-3 and TRBJ1-5, with 7 bases lining up with TRBD1. Germline V CDR1 and CDR2: MNHEY, SVGEGT. The CDR3 totals 14 residues. V gave up 5 bases and J gave up 2 bases; unmatched junction bases: 3. CDR3 protein: CASSADRGNQPQHF. CDR3 in DNA: TGTGCCAGCAGTGCCGACAGGGGCAATCAGCCCCAGCATTTT.

This clonotype was observed a few times. DNA of the CDR3: TGTGCCAGCAGCTTAAGGGCCGGGGTAGCGGGAACTAGCACAGATACGCAGTATTTT. This translates into CASSLRAGVAGTSTDTQYF. The rearrangement uses TRBV7-3 and TRBJ2-3; TRBD2 agrees at 8 bases. V dropped 1 base and J dropped 0; count of bases not matched to a gene: 12. The germline V gene encodes CDR1 SGHTA and CDR2 FQGTGA. CDR3 length: 19 residues.

This sequence joins TRBV5-1 and TRBJ2-5; possible D gene TRBD2, 6 bases. CDR1 and CDR2 from the germline V gene are SGHRS and YFSETQ. This CDR3 has 15 residues. Trimming removed 3 bases from V and 4 bases from J, with 16 bases in between. Here the CDR3 reads CASSSTFGTGETQYF. CDR3 sequence (DNA): TGCGCCAGCAGCTCGACGTTCGGGACTGGAGAGACCCAGTACTTC. The full variable domain, with the rest looked up from reference TRBV5-1 and TRBJ2-5, is KAGVTQTPRYLIKTRGQQVTLSCSPISGHRSVSWYQQTPGQGLQFLFEYFSETQRNKGNFPGRFSGRQFSNSRSEMNVSTLELGDSALYLCASSSTFGTGETQYFGPGTRLLVL.

V is TRBV27 and J is TRBJ1-1, with D unresolved. Between the trimmed V and J ends, which lost 4 bases and 1 base, there was a span of 13 bases. Germline V CDR1 and CDR2: MNHEY, SMNVEV (reference sequence). The CDR3 covers 15 residues. CDR3 region: CASSSHPDPNTEAFF. The CDR3 nucleotides are TGTGCCAGCAGTTCACACCCGGACCCGAACACTGAAGCTTTCTTT.

This clonotype was observed many times. This chain uses TRBV5-1 with TRBJ2-5, with 14 bases lining up with TRBD2. CDR3 length equals 17 residues. V shed 4 bases, J shed 0 bases, and the junction held 5 bases outside the gene matches. The germline CDR1 and CDR2 sequences are SGHRS and YFSETQ. The CDR3 coding sequence is TGCGCCAGCAGCCAACCGGGACTAGCGGGGGACCAAGAGACCCAGTACTTC. Its translation: CASSQPGLAGDQETQYF.

The rearrangement joins TRBV7-9 to TRBJ1-2; TRBD1 might be the D (6 bases). V lost 0 bases to trimming and J lost 3 bases, with 14 bases between them. Looked up from germline, CDR1 is SEHNR and CDR2 is FQNEAQ (reference sequence). The CDR3 runs to 16 residues. The CDR3 nucleotides are TGTGCCAGCAGCTTAGCCCGCAGGGGTCGGCACTATGGCTACACCTTC. It encodes CASSLARRGRHYGYTF.

This clonotype was seen a handful of times. The V call is TRBV15, the J call TRBJ2-3, with D possibly matching TRBD1 (6 bases). The CDR3 covers 16 residues. V lost 1 base and J 4 bases, leaving 15 bases between the germline ends. The germline CDR1 and CDR2 sequences are LNHNV and YYDKDF (reference sequence). The CDR3, as DNA: TGTGCCACCAGCAGAGCGCTGGGTGAGGGGGCAGATACGCAGTATTTT. This translates into CATSRALGEGADTQYF. The entire variable domain, with the rest obtained from reference TRBV15 and TRBJ2-3, is as follows: DAMVIQNPRYQVTQFGKPVTLSCSQTLNHNVMYWYQQKSSQAPKLLFHYYDKDFNNEADTPDNFQSRRPNTSFCFLDIRSPGLGDTAMYLCATSRALGEGADTQYFGPGTRLTVL.

The genes are TRBV28 and TRBJ2-5; a possible D gene is TRBD2 (5 bases). V was shortened by 4 bases and J by 7 bases, with 19 bases between the two germline ends. There are 15 residues in the CDR3. Germline V CDR1 and CDR2: MDHEN, SYDVKM. This CDR3 is CASSSPEAAGGTQYF. The CDR3 nucleotides read TGTGCCAGCAGTTCGCCCGAGGCAGCTGGAGGGACCCAGTACTTC. The complete variable domain, with remaining parts taken from reference TRBV28 and TRBJ2-5, reads DVKVTQSSRYLVKRTGEKVFLECVQDMDHENMFWYRQDPGLGLRLIYFSYDVKMKEKGDIPEGYSVSREKKERFSLILESASTNQTSMYLCASSSPEAAGGTQYFGPGTRLLVL.

This clonotype was found a few times. The chain recombines TRBV9 with TRBJ2-5, with 11 bases aligning to TRBD2. The CDR3 spans 18 residues. Looked up from germline, CDR1 is SGDLS and CDR2 is YYNGEE. V was clipped by 3 bases and J by 5 bases; unmatched bases: 15. In nucleotides, the CDR3 is TGTGCCAGCAGCGCCAGCTCGAGTAGCGGGGGGGCCGCGGAGACCCAGTACTTC. Amino acid sequence: CASSASSSSGGAAETQYF.

V is TRBV20-1 and J is TRBJ1-6; 7 bases fit TRBD1. The germline gives CDR1 DFQATT, CDR2 SNEGSKA (reference sequence). V dropped 7 bases and J dropped 8; count of bases not matched to a gene: 23. This CDR3 has 18 residues. Here the CDR3 DNA reads TGCAGTGTTCGCCGCGGGCTAGGACGAACAGGGGCTGATTCACCCCTCCACTTT. This encodes CSVRRGLGRTGADSPLHF.

In this sample, this clonotype turned up a few times. This rearrangement joins TRBV18 to TRBJ2-1; D may be TRBD2 (6 bases). Germline assignment: CDR1 KGHSH and CDR2 LQKENI. Trimming took off 2 bases at V and 7 bases at J, with 15 bases between the two ends. The CDR3 runs to 15 residues. The CDR3 DNA reads TGTGCCAGCTCACCATGGAGGGGCAAGGGAAATGAGCAGTTCTTC. Amino acid sequence: CASSPWRGKGNEQFF. Together with reference TRBV18 and TRBJ2-1, the CDR3 gives the full variable domain: NAGVMQNPRHLVRRRGQEARLRCSPMKGHSHVYWYRQLPEEGLKFMVYLQKENIIDESGMPKERFSAEFPKEGPSILRIQQVVRGDSAAYFCASSPWRGKGNEQFFGPGTRLTVL.